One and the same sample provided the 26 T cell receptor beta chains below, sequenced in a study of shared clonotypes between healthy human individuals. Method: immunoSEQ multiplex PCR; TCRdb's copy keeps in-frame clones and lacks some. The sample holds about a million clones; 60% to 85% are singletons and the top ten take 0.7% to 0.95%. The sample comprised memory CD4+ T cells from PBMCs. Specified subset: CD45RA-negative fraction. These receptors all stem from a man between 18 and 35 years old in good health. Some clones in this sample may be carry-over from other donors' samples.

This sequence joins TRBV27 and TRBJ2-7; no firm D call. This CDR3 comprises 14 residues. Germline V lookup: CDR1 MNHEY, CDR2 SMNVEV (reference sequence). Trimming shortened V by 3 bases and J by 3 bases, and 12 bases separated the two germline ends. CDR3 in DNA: TGTGCCAGCAGTTTGAATGGAATGTTCTACGAGCAGTACTTC. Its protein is CASSLNGMFYEQYF.

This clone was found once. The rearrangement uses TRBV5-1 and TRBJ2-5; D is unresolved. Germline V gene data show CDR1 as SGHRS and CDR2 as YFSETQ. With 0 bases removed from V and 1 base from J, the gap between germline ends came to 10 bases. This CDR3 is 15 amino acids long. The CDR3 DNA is TGCGCCAGCAGCTTGGATCCCGGTCCCCAAGAGACCCAGTACTTC. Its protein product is CASSLDPGPQETQYF.

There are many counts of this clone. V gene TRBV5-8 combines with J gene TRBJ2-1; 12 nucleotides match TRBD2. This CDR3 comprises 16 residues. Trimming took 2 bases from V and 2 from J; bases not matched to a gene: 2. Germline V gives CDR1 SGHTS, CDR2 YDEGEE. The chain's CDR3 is CASSFRTSGAYNEQFF. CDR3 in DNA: TGTGCCAGCAGCTTTCGGACTAGCGGGGCCTACAATGAGCAGTTCTTC. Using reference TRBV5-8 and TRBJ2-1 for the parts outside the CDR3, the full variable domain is EAGVTQSPTHLIKTRGQQATLRCSPISGHTSVYWYQQALGLGLQFLLWYDEGEERNRGNFPPRFSGRQFPNYSSELNVNALELEDSALYLCASSFRTSGAYNEQFFGPGTRLTVL.

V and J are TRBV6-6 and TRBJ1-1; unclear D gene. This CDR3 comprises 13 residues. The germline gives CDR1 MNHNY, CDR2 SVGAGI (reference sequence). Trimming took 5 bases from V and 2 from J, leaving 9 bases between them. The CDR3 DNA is TGTGCCAGCAGTAGAGACGGAAACACTGAAGCTTTCTTT. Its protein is CASSRDGNTEAFF.

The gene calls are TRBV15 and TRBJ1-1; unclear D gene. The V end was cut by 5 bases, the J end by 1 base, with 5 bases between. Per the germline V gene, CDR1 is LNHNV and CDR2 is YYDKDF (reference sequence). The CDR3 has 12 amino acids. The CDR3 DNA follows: TGTGCCACCAGCTGGGGGAACACTGAAGCTTTCTTT. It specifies CATSWGNTEAFF.

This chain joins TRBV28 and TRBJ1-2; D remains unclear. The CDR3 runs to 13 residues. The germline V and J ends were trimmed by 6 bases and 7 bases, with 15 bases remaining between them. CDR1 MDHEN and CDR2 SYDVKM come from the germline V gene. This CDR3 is CASRISSETGYTF. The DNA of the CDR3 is TGTGCCAGCAGAATTTCCAGCGAGACTGGCTACACCTTC.

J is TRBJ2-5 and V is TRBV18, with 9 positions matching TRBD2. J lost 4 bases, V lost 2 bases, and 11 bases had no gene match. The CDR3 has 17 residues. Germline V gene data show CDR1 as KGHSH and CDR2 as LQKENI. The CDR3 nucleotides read TGTGCCAGCTCACCATCAAGTAGCGGGAGAGCAGCAGAGACCCAGTACTTC. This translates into CASSPSSSGRAAETQYF.

The CDR3 DNA sequence: TGCGCCAGCAGCTTACAGGGGAGCGACGCCGGGGAGCTGTTTTTT. It translates to CASSLQGSDAGELFF. This chain joins TRBV5-1 and TRBJ2-2, with TRBD1 identical over 7 bases. This CDR3 is 15 amino acids long. Trimming removed 2 bases from V and 6 bases from J; junction bases left unmatched: 7. Germline V gene sequence: CDR1 SGHRS, CDR2 YFSETQ.

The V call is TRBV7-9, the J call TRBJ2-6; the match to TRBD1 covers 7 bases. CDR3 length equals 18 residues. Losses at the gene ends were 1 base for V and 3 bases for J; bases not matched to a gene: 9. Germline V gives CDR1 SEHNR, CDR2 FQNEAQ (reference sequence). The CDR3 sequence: CASSLGVGGYGGANVLTF. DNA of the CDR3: TGTGCCAGCAGCTTAGGGGTAGGGGGCTATGGTGGGGCCAACGTCCTGACTTTC.

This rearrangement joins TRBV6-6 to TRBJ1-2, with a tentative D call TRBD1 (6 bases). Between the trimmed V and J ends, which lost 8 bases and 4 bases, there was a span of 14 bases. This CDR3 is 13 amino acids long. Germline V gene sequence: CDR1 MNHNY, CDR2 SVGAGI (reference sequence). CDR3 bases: TGTGCCAGCGGTGACAGGCGACGCTATGGCTACACCTTC. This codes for CASGDRRRYGYTF.

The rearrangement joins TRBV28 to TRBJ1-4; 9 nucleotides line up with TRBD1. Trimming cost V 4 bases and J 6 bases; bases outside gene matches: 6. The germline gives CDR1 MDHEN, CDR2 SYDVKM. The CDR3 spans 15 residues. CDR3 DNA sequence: TGTGCCAGCAGTTACGAGACAGGGGGAGATGAAAAACTGTTTTTT. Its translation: CASSYETGGDEKLFF.

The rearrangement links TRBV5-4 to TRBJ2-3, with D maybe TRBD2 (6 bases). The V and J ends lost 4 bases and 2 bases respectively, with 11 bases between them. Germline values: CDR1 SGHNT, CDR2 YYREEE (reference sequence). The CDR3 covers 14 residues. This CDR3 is CASSRGGATDTQYF. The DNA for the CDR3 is TGTGCCAGCAGCCGAGGCGGGGCCACAGATACGCAGTATTTT.

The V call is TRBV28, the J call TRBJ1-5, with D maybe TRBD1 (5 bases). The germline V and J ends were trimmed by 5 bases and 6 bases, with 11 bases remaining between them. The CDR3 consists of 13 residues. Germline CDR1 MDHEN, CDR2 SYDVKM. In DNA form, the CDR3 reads TGTGCCAGCAGTGAGGGGAGGAGTCAGCCCCAGCATTTT. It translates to CASSEGRSQPQHF.

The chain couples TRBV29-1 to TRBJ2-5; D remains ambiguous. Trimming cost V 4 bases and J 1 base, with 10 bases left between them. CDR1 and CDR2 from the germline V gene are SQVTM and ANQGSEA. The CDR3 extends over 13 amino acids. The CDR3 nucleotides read TGCAGCGTTGCGATAAGCGTCCAAGAGACCCAGTACTTC. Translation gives CSVAISVQETQYF. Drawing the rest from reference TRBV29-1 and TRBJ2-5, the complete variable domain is SAVISQKPSRDICQRGTSLTIQCQVDSQVTMMFWYRQQPGQSLTLIATANQGSEATYESGFVIDKFPISRPNLTFSTLTVSNMSPEDSSIYLCSVAISVQETQYFGPGTRLLVL.

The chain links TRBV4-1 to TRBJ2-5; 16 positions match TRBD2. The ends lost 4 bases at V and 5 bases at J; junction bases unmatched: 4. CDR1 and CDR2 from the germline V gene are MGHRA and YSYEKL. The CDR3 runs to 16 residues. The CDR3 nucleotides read TGCGCCAGCAGCCCGGGACTAGCGGGAGGGATGGAGACCCAGTACTTC. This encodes CASSPGLAGGMETQYF.

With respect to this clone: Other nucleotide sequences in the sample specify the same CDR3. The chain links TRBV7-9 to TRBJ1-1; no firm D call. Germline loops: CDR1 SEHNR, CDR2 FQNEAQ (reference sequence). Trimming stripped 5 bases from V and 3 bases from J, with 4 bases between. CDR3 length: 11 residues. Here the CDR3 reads CASSPYTEAFF. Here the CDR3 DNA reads TGTGCCAGCAGCCCATACACTGAAGCTTTCTTT.

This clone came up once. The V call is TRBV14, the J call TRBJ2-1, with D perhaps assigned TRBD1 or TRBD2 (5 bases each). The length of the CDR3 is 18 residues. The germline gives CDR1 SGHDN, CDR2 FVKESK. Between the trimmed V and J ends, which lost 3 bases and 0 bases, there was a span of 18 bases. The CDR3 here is CASSQGLAARSSYNEQFF. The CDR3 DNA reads TGTGCCAGCAGCCAGGGGCTAGCCGCAAGGAGCTCCTACAATGAGCAGTTCTTC.

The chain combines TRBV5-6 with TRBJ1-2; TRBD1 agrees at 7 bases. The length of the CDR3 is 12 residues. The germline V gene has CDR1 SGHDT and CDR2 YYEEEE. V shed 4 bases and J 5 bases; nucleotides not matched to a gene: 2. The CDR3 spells CASSTGQYGYTF. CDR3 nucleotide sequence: TGTGCCAGCAGCACGGGACAGTATGGCTACACCTTC. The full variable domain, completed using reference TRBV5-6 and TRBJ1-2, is DAGVTQSPTHLIKTRGQQVTLRCSPKSGHDTVSWYQQALGQGPQFIFQYYEEEERQRGNFPDRFSGHQFPNYSSELNVNALLLGDSALYLCASSTGQYGYTFGSGTRLTVV.

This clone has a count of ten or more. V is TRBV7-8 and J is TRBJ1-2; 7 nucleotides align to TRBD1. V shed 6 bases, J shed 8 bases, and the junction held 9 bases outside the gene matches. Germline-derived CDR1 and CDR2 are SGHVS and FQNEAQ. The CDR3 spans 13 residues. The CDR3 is CASRPTGISGYTF. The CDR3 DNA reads TGTGCCAGCAGGCCGACAGGGATTAGCGGCTACACCTTC.

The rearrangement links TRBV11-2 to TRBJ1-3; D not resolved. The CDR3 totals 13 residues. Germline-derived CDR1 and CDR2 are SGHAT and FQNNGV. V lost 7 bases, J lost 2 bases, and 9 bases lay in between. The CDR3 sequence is CASTQTAGNTIYF. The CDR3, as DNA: TGTGCCAGCACCCAGACGGCTGGAAACACCATATATTTT.

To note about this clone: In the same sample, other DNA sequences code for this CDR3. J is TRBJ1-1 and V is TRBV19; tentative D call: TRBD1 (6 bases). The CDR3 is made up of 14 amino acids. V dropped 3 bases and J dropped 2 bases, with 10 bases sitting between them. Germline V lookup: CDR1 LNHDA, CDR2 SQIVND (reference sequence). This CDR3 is CASSIRGGNTEAFF. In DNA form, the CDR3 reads TGTGCCAGTAGTATCCGAGGGGGAAACACTGAAGCTTTCTTT.

The CDR3 region is CAISRLELNEQFF. Written as DNA, the CDR3 is TGTGCCATCAGCAGACTAGAACTTAATGAGCAGTTCTTC. The chain employs TRBV10-3 and TRBJ2-1; tentative D call: TRBD2 (6 bases). This CDR3 has 13 amino acids. Per germline, CDR1 ENHRY and CDR2 SYGVKD. V lost 6 bases and J 7 bases, leaving 13 bases between the germline ends.

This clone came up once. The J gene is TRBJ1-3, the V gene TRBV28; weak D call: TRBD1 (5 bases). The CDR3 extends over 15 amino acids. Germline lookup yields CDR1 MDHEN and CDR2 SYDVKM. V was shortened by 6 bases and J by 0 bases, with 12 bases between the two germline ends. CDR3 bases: TGTGCCAGCAGGCGGGGGGGGAGCTCTGGAAACACCATATATTTT. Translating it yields CASRRGGSSGNTIYF.

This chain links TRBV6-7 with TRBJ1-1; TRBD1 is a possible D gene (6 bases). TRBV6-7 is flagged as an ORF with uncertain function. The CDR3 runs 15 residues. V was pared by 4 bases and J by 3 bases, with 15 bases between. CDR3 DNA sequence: TGTGCCAGCAGTTGCTTATTAAGGACAGACACTGAAGCTTTCTTT. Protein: CASSCLLRTDTEAFF.

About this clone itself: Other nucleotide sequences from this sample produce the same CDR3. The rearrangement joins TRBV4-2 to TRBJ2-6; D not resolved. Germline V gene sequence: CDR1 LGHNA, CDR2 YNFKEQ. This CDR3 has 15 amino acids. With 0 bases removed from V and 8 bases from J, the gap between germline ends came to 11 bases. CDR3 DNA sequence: TGTGCCAGCAGCCAAGACCGACTCCAATCCAACGTCCTGACTTTC. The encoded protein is CASSQDRLQSNVLTF.

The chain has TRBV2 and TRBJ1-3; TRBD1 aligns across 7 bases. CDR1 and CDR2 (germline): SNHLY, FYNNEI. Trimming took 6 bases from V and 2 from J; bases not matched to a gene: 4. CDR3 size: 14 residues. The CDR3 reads CASSRGTAGNTIYF. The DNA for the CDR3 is TGTGCCAGCAGCCGAGGGACAGCTGGAAACACCATATATTTT.